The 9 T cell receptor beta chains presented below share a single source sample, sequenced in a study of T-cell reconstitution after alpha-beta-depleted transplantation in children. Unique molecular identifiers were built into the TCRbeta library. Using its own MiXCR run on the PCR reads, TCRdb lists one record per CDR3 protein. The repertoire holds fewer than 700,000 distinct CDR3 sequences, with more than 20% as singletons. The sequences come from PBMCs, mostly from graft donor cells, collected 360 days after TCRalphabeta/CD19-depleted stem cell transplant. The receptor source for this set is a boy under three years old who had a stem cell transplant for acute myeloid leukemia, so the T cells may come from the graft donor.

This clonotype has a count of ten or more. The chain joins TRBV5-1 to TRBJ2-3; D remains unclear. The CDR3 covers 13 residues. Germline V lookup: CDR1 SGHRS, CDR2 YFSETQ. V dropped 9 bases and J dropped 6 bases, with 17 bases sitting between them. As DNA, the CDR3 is TGCGCCATTTCGGACCCGTCGGGTGATACGCAGTATTTT. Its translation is CAISDPSGDTQYF.

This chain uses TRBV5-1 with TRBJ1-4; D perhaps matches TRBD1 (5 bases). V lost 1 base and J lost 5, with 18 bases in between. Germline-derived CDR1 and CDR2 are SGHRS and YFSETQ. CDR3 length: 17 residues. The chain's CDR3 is CASSLSRGPGRNEKLFF. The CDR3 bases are TGCGCCAGCAGCTTGTCCCGCGGACCAGGGAGGAATGAAAAACTGTTTTTT.

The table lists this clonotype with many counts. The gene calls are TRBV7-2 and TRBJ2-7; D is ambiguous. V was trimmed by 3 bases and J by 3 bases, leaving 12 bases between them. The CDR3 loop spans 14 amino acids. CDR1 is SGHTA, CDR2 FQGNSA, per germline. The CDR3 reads CASSFRRNYYEQYV. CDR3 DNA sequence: TGTGCCAGCAGCTTTAGGCGGAACTACTACGAGCAGTACGTC.

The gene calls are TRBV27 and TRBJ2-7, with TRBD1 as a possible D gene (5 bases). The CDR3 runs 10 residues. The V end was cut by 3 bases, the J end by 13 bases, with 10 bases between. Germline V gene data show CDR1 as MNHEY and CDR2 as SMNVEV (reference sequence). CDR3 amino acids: CASSLGQSYV. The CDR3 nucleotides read TGTGCCAGCAGTTTGGGGCAGTCCTACGTC.

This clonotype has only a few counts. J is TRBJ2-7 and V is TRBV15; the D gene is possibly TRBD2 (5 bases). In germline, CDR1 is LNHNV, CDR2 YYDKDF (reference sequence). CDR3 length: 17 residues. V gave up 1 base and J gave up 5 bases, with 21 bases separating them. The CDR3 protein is CATSRAREPRWPNEQYV. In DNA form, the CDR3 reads TGTGCCACCAGCAGAGCCCGGGAACCCAGGTGGCCTAACGAGCAGTACGTC.

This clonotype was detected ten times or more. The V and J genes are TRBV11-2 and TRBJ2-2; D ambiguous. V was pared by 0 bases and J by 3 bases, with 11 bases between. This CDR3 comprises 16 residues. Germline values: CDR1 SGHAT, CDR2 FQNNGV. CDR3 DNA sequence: TGTGCCAGCAGCTTAGAGGTGGCCGGATACACCGGGGAGCTGTTTTTT. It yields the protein CASSLEVAGYTGELFF.

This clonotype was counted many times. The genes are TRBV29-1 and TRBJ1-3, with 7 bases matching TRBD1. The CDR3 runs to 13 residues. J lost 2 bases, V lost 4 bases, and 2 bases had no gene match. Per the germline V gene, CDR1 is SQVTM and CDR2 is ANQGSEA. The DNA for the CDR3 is TGCAGCGTTGCAACAGGGGCTGGAAACACCATATATTTT. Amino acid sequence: CSVATGAGNTIYF.

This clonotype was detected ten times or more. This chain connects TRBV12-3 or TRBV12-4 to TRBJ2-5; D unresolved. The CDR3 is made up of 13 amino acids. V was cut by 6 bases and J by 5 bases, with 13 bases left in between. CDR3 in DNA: TGTGCCAGCAGACCCGTCCATGGGGAGACCCAGTACTTC. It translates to CASRPVHGETQYF.

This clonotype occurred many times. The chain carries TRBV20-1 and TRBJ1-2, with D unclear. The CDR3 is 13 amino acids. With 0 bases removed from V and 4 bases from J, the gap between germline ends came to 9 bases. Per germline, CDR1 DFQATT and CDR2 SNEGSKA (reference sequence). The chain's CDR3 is CSARDYRFYGYTF. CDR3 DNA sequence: TGCAGTGCTAGAGATTACAGATTCTATGGCTACACCTTC.